This TCR beta chain was found in a study of shared clonotypes between healthy human individuals. Turning to this clone: Antigen unknown.

The study, taken as a whole, reports: Sequencing of the sorted subsets was shown by rarefaction to be incomplete despite large depth.

Sequencing was performed with immunoSEQ multiplex PCR; in TCRdb, only in-frame clones are kept and a portion is missing. The table has approximately 2.4 million clones, 95% seen once; the top ten hold 0.1% to 0.15%. This sequence originates from a young man in good health. The specimen sequenced was naive CD4+ T cells sorted from blood. Subset reported: CD45RA+ positively selected.

CDR3 sequence (DNA): TGCGCCAGCAGCCAAGTAGGCAAAAACATTCAGTACTTC. Its translation: CASSQVGKNIQYF. This chain uses TRBV4-1 with TRBJ2-4, with no clear D. V was pared by 1 base and J by 3 bases, with 4 bases between. This CDR3 region has 13 residues. Germline assignment: CDR1 MGHRA and CDR2 YSYEKL.